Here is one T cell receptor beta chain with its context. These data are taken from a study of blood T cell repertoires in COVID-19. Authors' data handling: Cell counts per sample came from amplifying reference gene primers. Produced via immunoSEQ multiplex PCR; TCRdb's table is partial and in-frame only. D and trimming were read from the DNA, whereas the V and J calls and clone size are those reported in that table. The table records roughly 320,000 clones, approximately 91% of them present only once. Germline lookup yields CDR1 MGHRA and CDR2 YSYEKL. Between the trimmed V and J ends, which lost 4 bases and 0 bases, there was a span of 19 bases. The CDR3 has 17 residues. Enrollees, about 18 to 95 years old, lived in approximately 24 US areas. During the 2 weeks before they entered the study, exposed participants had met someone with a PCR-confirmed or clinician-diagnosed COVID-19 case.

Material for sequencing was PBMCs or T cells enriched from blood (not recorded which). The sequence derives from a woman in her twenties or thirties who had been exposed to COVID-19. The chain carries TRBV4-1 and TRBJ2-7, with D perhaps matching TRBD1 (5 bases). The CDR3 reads CASSRGNSGRPSYEQYF. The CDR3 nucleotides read TGCGCCAGCAGCCGGGGCAACTCGGGCCGGCCCTCCTACGAGCAGTACTTC.